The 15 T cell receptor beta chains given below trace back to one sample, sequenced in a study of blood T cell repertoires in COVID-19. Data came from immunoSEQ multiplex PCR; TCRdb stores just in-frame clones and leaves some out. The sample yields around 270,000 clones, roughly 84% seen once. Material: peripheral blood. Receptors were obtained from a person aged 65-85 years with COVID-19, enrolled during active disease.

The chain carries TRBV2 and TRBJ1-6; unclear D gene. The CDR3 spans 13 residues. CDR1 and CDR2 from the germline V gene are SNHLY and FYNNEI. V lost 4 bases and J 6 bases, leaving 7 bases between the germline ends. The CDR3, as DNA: TGTGCCAGCAGTGTGAACAGTAATTCACCCCTCCACTTT. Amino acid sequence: CASSVNSNSPLHF.

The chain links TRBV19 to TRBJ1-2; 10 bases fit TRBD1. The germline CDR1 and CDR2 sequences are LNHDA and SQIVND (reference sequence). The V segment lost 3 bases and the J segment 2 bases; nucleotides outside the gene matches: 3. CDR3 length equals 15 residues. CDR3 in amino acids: CASSIPGQGNYGYTF. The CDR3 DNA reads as TGTGCCAGTAGTATCCCGGGACAGGGGAACTATGGCTACACCTTC.

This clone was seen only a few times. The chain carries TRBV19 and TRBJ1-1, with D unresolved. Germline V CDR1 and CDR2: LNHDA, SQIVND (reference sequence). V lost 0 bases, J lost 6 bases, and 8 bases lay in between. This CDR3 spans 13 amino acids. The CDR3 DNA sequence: TGTGCCAGTAGTATAGATGGAGAACCTGAAGCTTTCTTT. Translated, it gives CASSIDGEPEAFF.

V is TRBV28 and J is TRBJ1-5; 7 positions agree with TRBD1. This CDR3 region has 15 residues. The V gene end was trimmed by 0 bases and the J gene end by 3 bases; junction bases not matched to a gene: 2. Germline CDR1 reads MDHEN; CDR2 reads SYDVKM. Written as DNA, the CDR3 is TGTGCCAGCAGTTTATGGGGGACAGACAATCAGCCCCAGCATTTT. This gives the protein CASSLWGTDNQPQHF.

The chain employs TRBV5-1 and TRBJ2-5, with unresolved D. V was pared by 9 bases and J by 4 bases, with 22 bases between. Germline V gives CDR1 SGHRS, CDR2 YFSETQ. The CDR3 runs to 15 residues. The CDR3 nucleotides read TGCGCCACCCTCCCGCTAAGCCACCCCGGAGAGACCCAGTACTTC. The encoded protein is CATLPLSHPGETQYF.

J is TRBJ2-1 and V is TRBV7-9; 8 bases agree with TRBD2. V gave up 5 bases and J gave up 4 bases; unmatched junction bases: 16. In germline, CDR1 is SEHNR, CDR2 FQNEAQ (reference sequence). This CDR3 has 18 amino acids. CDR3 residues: CASSPDRSGRWTYNEQFF. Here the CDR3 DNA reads TGTGCCAGCAGCCCAGATAGAAGCGGGAGATGGACGTACAATGAGCAGTTCTTC.

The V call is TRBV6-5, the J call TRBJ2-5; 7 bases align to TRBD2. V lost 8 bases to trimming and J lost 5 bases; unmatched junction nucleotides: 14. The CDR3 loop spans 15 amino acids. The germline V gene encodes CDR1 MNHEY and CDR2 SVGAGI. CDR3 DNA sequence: TGTGCCAGCTGCGGGGGAAGGACCCCACTGGAGACCCAGTACTTC. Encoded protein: CASCGGRTPLETQYF.

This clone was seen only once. In nucleotides, the CDR3 is TGCGCCAGCAGCCACGGGGACAGGGTGGATACGCAGTATTTT. Encoded protein: CASSHGDRVDTQYF. This chain uses TRBV4-1 with TRBJ2-3; 9 bases match TRBD1. CDR3 length: 14 residues. J gave up 6 bases and V 3 bases, and 4 bases lay outside the gene matches. Germline assignment: CDR1 MGHRA and CDR2 YSYEKL.

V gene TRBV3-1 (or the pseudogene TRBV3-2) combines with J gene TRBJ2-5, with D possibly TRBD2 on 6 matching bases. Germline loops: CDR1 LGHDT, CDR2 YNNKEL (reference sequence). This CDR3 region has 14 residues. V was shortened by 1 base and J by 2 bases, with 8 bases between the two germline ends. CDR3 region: CASSQGAGQETQYF. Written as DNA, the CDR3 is TGTGCCAGCAGCCAAGGCGCGGGGCAAGAGACCCAGTACTTC.

The CDR3 DNA follows: TGCGCCAGCAGCTTTGTAACTAGCTCCTACAATGAGCAGTTCTTC. This codes for CASSFVTSSYNEQFF. The chain uses TRBV5-1 and TRBJ2-1, with a possible D match to TRBD2 (5 bases). The V end lost 2 bases, the J end lost 0 bases, and 9 bases lay between the germline ends. Germline V gene lookup returns CDR1 SGHRS and CDR2 YFSETQ. The CDR3 has 15 amino acids. Based on the CDR3 plus reference TRBV5-1 and TRBJ2-1, the full variable domain is KAGVTQTPRYLIKTRGQQVTLSCSPISGHRSVSWYQQTPGQGLQFLFEYFSETQRNKGNFPGRFSGRQFSNSRSEMNVSTLELGDSALYLCASSFVTSSYNEQFFGPGTRLTVL.

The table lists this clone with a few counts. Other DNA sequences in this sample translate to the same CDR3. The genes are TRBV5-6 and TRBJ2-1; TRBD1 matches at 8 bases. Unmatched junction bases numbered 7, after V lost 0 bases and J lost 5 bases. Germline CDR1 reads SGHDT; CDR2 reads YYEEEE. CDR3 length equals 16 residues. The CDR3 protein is CASSLVVSGGHNEQFF. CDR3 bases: TGTGCCAGCAGCTTGGTGGTGTCAGGGGGCCACAATGAGCAGTTCTTC.

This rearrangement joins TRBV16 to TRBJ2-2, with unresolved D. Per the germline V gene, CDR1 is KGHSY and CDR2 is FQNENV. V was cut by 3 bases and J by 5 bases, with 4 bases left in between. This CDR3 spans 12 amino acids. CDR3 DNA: TGTGCCAGCAGCCACTCTACCGGGGAGCTGTTTTTT. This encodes CASSHSTGELFF.

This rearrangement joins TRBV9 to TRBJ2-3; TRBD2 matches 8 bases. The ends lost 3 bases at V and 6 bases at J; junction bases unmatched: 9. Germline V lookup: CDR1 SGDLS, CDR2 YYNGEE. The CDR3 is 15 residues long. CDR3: CASSAPGGAEDTQYF. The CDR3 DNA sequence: TGTGCCAGCAGCGCCCCGGGGGGGGCGGAGGATACGCAGTATTTT.

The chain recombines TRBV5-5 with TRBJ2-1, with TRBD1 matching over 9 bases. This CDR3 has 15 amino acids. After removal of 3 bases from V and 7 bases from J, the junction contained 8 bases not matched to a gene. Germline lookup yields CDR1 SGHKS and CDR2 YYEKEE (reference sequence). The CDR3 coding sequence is TGTGCCAGCAGCTACTCCGGGACAGGGACTAATGAGCAGTTCTTC. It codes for CASSYSGTGTNEQFF.

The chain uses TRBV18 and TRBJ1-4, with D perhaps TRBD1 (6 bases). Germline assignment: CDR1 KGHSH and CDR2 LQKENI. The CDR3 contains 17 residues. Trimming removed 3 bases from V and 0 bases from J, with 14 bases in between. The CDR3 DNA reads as TGTGCCAGCTCACCTGGGACATTTAGTGCAACTAATGAAAAACTGTTTTTT. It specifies CASSPGTFSATNEKLFF.